The present entry profiles one TCR beta chain with its context. The sample comes from a study of blood T cell repertoires in COVID-19. Looking at the study overall: PBMCs, B-cell-depleted T cells, or T cells were the source of the cDNA or gDNA that made up the material.

The trim removed 0 bases at V and 7 bases at J, leaving 1 base unmatched. This CDR3 is 15 amino acids long. Germline V gene lookup returns CDR1 MGHRA and CDR2 YSYEKL. Ages ranged from roughly 18 to 100 years, with residence in 24 US areas. Participant-reported clinical history was the basis for cohort assignment. Either two negative PCRs, clearance, or symptom resolution qualified Cohort 3 donors as recovered. Sequenced by immunoSEQ multiplex PCR; TCRdb stores in-frame clones only, minus some. The repertoire holds approximately 150,000 clones, with approximately 80% as singletons. The chain has TRBV4-1 and TRBJ1-4; 11 bases fit TRBD1. This TCR derives from a man aged 40-49 years who had recovered from COVID-19. Material: PBMCs or T cells enriched from blood (not recorded which). DNA of the CDR3: TGCGCCAGCAGCCAAGAGGGGACAGGGGGTGAAAAACTGTTTTTT. Translated: CASSQEGTGGEKLFF.